The 28 T cell receptor beta chains below come from one sample, sequenced in a study of tumor and adjacent non-tumor tissue in lung cancer. No cell sorting was done before RNA was extracted from the tissue. A modified ARM-PCR protocol with three rounds of nested PCR amplified TCRbeta. MiXCR, applied by TCRdb to the multiplex PCR reads, yields one record per CDR3 protein. The data hold about 110,000 distinct CDR3 sequences, with nearly 85% observed a single time. The sample consisted of lung tumor tissue. These receptors were taken from a man between 70 and 80 years old with non-small cell lung cancer.

Concerning this clonotype itself: At one end the junction does not follow the germline gene, possibly because of a read error. The CDR3 nucleotides read TGTGTCACCGCCTCAGGGACAGGGAACACTGAAGCTTTCTTT. Encoded protein: CVTASGTGNTEAFF. V usage is TRBV24-1 and J usage is TRBJ1-1; the match to TRBD1 covers 8 bases. The CDR3 sequence is 14 residues long. Germline CDR1 reads KGHDR; CDR2 reads SFDVKD.

This chain links TRBV5-6 with TRBJ2-7; D is uncertain. Germline V lookup: CDR1 SGHDT, CDR2 YYEEEE. This CDR3 has 13 residues. Written as DNA, the CDR3 is TGTACCAACGGCGAACAGACCGGTTACAAGCAGTACTTC. It yields the protein CTNGEQTGYKQYF.

Comment on this clonotype: No conserved phenylalanine or tryptophan ends this CDR3, so it is likely a read error. V is TRBV6-6 and J is TRBJ2-7; 10 nucleotides align to TRBD2. The CDR3 length is 16 residues. Unmatched junction bases numbered 6, after V lost 0 bases and J lost 4 bases. Germline CDR1 MNHNY, CDR2 SVGAGI (reference sequence). The DNA for the CDR3 is TGTGCCAGCAGTTACTCGACTAGCGGGTACTCTTACGAGCAGTACTTA. This translates into CASSYSTSGYSYEQYL.

About this clonotype itself: A read error may produce the germline difference seen at one junction end. The chain couples TRBV29-1 to TRBJ2-5; D might be TRBD1 (6 bases). The CDR3 covers 13 residues. Germline V CDR1 and CDR2: SQVTM, ANQGSEA. The CDR3 sequence is CSVDDRLQESQYF. CDR3 DNA: TGCAGCGTGGACGACAGGCTCCAAGAGAGCCAGTACTTC.

For this clonotype: Compared with germline, one end of the junction differs, possibly owing to a read error. V gene TRBV12-3 or TRBV12-4 combines with J gene TRBJ2-3; D is possibly TRBD1 (5 bases). CDR3 size: 17 residues. The CDR3 DNA follows: TGTGCCAGCAGTTTTAGCATAGGGAATATTGTGACAGATACGAAGTATTTT. Protein sequence: CASSFSIGNIVTDTKYF.

This chain links TRBV11-3 with TRBJ2-1; 12 bases align to TRBD2. This CDR3 spans 17 amino acids. J lost 11 bases, V lost 0 bases, and 11 bases had no gene match. CDR1 SGHNT and CDR2 YENEEA come from the germline V gene. DNA for the CDR3: TGTGCCAGCAGCTTAGATTCTAGCGGGAGGGCCAGATTGAAGCAGTTCTTC. It encodes CASSLDSSGRARLKQFF.

About this clonotype: A much larger clone lies one base from this, so it may be a read error. The V gene is TRBV28, the J gene TRBJ2-7; TRBD1 might be the D (5 bases). Germline CDR1 and CDR2: MDHEN and SYDVKM. This CDR3 is built from 15 residues. CDR3: CVSSSDKLPSYEQYF. CDR3 sequence (DNA): TGTGTCAGCAGTTCGGACAAACTGCCCTCCTACGAGCAGTACTTC. The full variable domain, rest sourced from reference TRBV28 and TRBJ2-7, is DVKVTQSSRYLVKRTGEKVFLECVQDMDHENMFWYRQDPGLGLRLIYFSYDVKMKEKGDIPEGYSVSREKKERFSLILESASTNQTSMYLCVSSSDKLPSYEQYFGPGTRLTVT.

Worth noting for this clonotype: An end of the junction differs from the germline gene, which may be a read error. The rearrangement joins TRBV11-2 to TRBJ2-7, with no clear D. Per the germline V gene, CDR1 is SGHAT and CDR2 is FQNNGV. This CDR3 contains 13 residues. The CDR3: CASSQRTEREQLF. Written as DNA, the CDR3 is TGTGCCAGCAGCCAAAGGACCGAGCGCGAGCAGCTCTTC.

The rearrangement joins TRBV29-1 to TRBJ2-5; D uncertain. CDR3 length equals 12 residues. Germline V CDR1 and CDR2: SQVTM, ANQGSEA. Trimming removed 7 bases from V and 0 bases from J, with 9 bases in between. The CDR3 protein is CSASTYQETQYF. The CDR3 DNA reads as TGCAGCGCAAGTACGTACCAAGAGACCCAGTACTTC.

Concerning this clonotype: Mismatch with germline at one junction end may stem from a read error. V gene TRBV10-3 combines with J gene TRBJ2-7, with D possibly matching TRBD1 (5 bases). Germline lookup yields CDR1 ENHRY and CDR2 SYGVKD. This CDR3 spans 16 amino acids. As DNA, the CDR3 is TGTGCCATCAGTGAGTCGAGCAGGGTGCGGTTCTATGAGCCGTACTTC. Amino acids: CAISESSRVRFYEPYF.

This chain connects TRBV11-2 to TRBJ1-1; TRBD1 agrees at 7 bases. The CDR3 length is 12 residues. The J segment lost 14 bases and the V segment lost 5 bases, leaving 11 bases of the junction unmatched. Germline V gene data show CDR1 as SGHAT and CDR2 as FQNNGV. The DNA for the CDR3 is TGTGCCAGCAGCATGGACAGGCGAGACACCTTCTTT. This codes for CASSMDRRDTFF.

This clonotype was counted at least ten times. A read error is possible here, since a much larger clone lies one base away. The chain joins TRBV4-1 to TRBJ2-1; tentatively, D is TRBD1 (5 bases). The length of the CDR3 is 17 residues. The germline CDR1 and CDR2 sequences are MGHRA and YSYEKL. The CDR3 spells CASNQGVGAGRYNEQFF. CDR3 bases: TGCGCCAGCAACCAAGGGGTCGGTGCAGGGCGGTACAATGAGCAGTTCTTC.

A remark on this clonotype: Germline and junction disagree at one end, which may indicate a read error. The gene calls are TRBV6-2 or TRBV6-3 and TRBJ2-1; D perhaps matches TRBD2 (5 bases). The CDR3 runs to 16 residues. Germline CDR1 and CDR2: MNHEY and SVGEGT. CDR3 coding DNA: TGTGCCAGCAGTTCAAAAGTTGGGAGTTCGTGGAATGAACAGTTCTTC. Protein sequence: CASSSKVGSSWNEQFF.

Turning to this clonotype: The junction does not match germline at one end; this may be a read error. V usage is TRBV5-6 and J usage is TRBJ1-6; D gene unclear. The germline V gene encodes CDR1 SGHDT and CDR2 YYEEEE. The length of the CDR3 is 16 residues. CDR3 sequence reads: CASSSLEGSDNSPLHF. In DNA, the CDR3 is TGCGCAAGCAGCAGCCTAGAGGGCTCGGATAATTCACCCCTCCACTTT.

Concerning this clonotype itself: The junction differs from germline at one of its ends, possibly a read error. The chain recombines TRBV5-4 with TRBJ2-5, with D possibly being TRBD1 or TRBD2 (5 bases each). The CDR3 is 14 residues long. In germline, CDR1 is SGHNT, CDR2 YYREEE (reference sequence). Here the CDR3 reads CASSLGGIVGTQNF. The CDR3 coding sequence is TGCGCCAGCAGCTTGGGTGGCATTGTTGGGACCCAGAACTTC. The full variable domain, with the rest looked up from reference TRBV5-4 and TRBJ2-5, is ETGVTQSPTHLIKTRGQQVTLRCSSQSGHNTVSWYQQALGQGPQFIFQYYREEENGRGNFPPRFSGLQFPNYSSELNVNALELDDSALYLCASSLGGIVGTQNFGPGTRLLVL.

J is TRBJ2-3 and V is TRBV11-3; tentatively, D is TRBD2 (6 bases). Between the trimmed V and J ends, which lost 5 bases and 7 bases, there was a span of 25 bases. Germline assignment: CDR1 SGHNT and CDR2 YENEEA. The CDR3 totals 17 residues. CDR3: CASSIRGLAGGRNTQYF. The DNA for the CDR3 is TGTGCCAGCAGCATAAGGGGTCTAGCTGGAGGGCGAAATACGCAGTATTTT.

The rearrangement joins TRBV29-1 to TRBJ1-1; 9 positions match TRBD1. From germline, CDR1 is SQVTM and CDR2 ANQGSEA. The CDR3 runs 12 residues. CDR3 nucleotides: TGCAACGTCTGGGGACAGGGCATTGAAGCTTTCTTT. Protein product: CNVWGQGIEAFF.

In its sample, this clonotype was seen once. Germline is not matched at one junction end, which may reflect a read error. The chain has TRBV6-2 or TRBV6-3 and TRBJ2-3, with a tentative D call TRBD1 (5 bases). The CDR3 is 17 amino acids. Germline values: CDR1 MNHEY, CDR2 SVGEGT. The CDR3 region has the DNA TGTGCCAGCAATTACCCTATGACAGTAGCCCACCAGGATACGCAGTACTTT. Protein product: CASNYPMTVAHQDTQYF.

The V call is TRBV10-2, the J call TRBJ1-1; D might be TRBD1 (5 bases). Trimming removed 10 bases from V and 2 bases from J, with 23 bases in between. This CDR3 is 16 amino acids long. The germline gives CDR1 WSHSY, CDR2 SAAADI. CDR3: CANRRNTWAANTEAFF. The DNA for the CDR3 is TGCGCCAACAGGAGAAATACATGGGCGGCAAACACTGAAGCTTTCTTT.

This clonotype came up once. The chain combines TRBV4-3 with TRBJ2-3, with 12 bases fitting TRBD2. CDR1 is LGHNA, CDR2 YSLEER, per germline. CDR3 length: 23 residues. The CDR3 sequence: CVSSQWFGGGLAGGRNHTDTQYF. As DNA, the CDR3 is TGCGTAAGCAGCCAATGGTTTGGGGGCGGGCTAGCGGGAGGGCGAAATCACACAGATACGCAGTATTTT.

The chain is built from TRBV10-3 and TRBJ2-1, with D uncertain. CDR1 and CDR2 (germline): ENHRY, SYGVKD. This CDR3 comprises 13 residues. Trimming stripped 6 bases from V and 6 bases from J, with 12 bases between. The CDR3 region has the DNA TGTGCCATCAGGTCTAGTCGGTTCAATGAGCAGTTCTTC. Its translation is CAIRSSRFNEQFF.

This clonotype was seen only a few times. This rearrangement joins TRBV28 to TRBJ2-6; D possibly corresponds to TRBD1 (6 bases). Germline V gene data show CDR1 as MDHEN and CDR2 as SYDVKM. This CDR3 contains 17 residues. V shed 1 base and J shed 5 bases, with 15 bases lying between them. The CDR3 coding sequence is TGTGCCAGCAGTTTATTTACAGGGAAAGGGAGGGCCAACGTCCTGACTTTC. Residues: CASSLFTGKGRANVLTF. Full variable domain (missing parts from reference TRBV28 and TRBJ2-6): DVKVTQSSRYLVKRTGEKVFLECVQDMDHENMFWYRQDPGLGLRLIYFSYDVKMKEKGDIPEGYSVSREKKERFSLILESASTNQTSMYLCASSLFTGKGRANVLTFGAGSRLTVL.

Comments on this clonotype: The junction shows a germline mismatch at one end, possibly a read error. V usage is TRBV5-4 and J usage is TRBJ1-4, with a tentative D call TRBD1 (6 bases). Germline CDR1 reads SGHNT; CDR2 reads YYREEE (reference sequence). This CDR3 region has 15 residues. The CDR3 coding sequence is TGTGCCAGTAGCGCCGGGACATTCACTAATGAAAGACTGTTTTTT. Its translation: CASSAGTFTNERLFF.

In its sample, this clonotype was seen once. One end of the junction fails to match germline, which may point to a read error. This chain connects TRBV6-2 or TRBV6-3 to TRBJ2-2, with TRBD1 as a possible D gene (6 bases). The CDR3 runs 16 residues. The germline CDR1 and CDR2 sequences are MNHEY and SVGEGT. The chain's CDR3 is CASSKRQVRNTGELFF. The DNA for the CDR3 is TGTGCCAGCAGTAAAAGACAGGTCCGGAACACAGGGGAGCTGTTTTTT.

Points on this clonotype: The CDR3 ends on some other residue instead of the conserved phenylalanine or tryptophan, so this is likely a read error. No DNA is shown, since the ends of the CDR3 on it are uncertain; the CDR3 is the one TCRdb lists. The genes are TRBV29-1 and TRBJ1-1. From its first to its last residue, the CDR3 has 14 amino acids. Germline-derived CDR1 and CDR2 are SQVTM and ANQGSEA. CDR3 residues: CSAQTSRGLSWFFL.

In regard to this clonotype: With a much larger clone just one base away, this may be a read error. The chain carries TRBV5-1 and TRBJ1-2, with TRBD1 matching 7 bases. The V gene end was trimmed by 6 bases and the J gene end by 7 bases; junction bases not matched to a gene: 15. Looked up from germline, CDR1 is SGHRS and CDR2 is YFSETQ. The length of the CDR3 is 15 residues. CDR3 loop: CASKNHRGVDFGYTF. In nucleotides, the CDR3 is TGCGCCAGCAAAAACCACAGGGGAGTTGACTTTGGCTACACCTTC.

This clonotype occurred once. One end of the junction fails to match germline, which may point to a read error. The chain links TRBV5-5 to TRBJ1-1; D is perhaps TRBD1 (6 bases). The CDR3 is 14 residues long. CDR1 SGHKS and CDR2 YYEKEE come from the germline V gene (reference sequence). The CDR3 loop is CASTGQVRGTKAIF. The CDR3 DNA sequence: TGTGCCAGCACGGGACAAGTCCGGGGCACTAAAGCTATCTTT. The whole variable domain, filled in from reference TRBV5-5 and TRBJ1-1, reads DAGVTQSPTHLIKTRGQQVTLRCSPISGHKSVSWYQQVLGQGPQFIFQYYEKEERGRGNFPDRFSARQFPNYSSELNVNALLLGDSALYLCASTGQVRGTKAIFGQGTRLTVV.

This clonotype appeared many times. J is TRBJ1-1 and V is TRBV28; 9 positions match TRBD1. The CDR3 consists of 18 residues. J lost 1 base, V lost 3 bases, and 12 bases had no gene match. Per germline, CDR1 MDHEN and CDR2 SYDVKM. CDR3 nucleotides: TGTGCCAGCAGTTTTTTAGGACAGGGGTTCCTCTGGAACACTGAAGCTTTCTTT. As protein: CASSFLGQGFLWNTEAFF.